This TCR beta chain is drawn from a study of tumor-infiltrating lymphocytes in primary liver carcinoma. Study-wide points: Tumor region pairs showed greater overlap than either tumor-adjacent or tumor-blood pairs did. Blood's top-250-clone fraction was significantly lower than that of tumors (p = 0.039).

V dropped 6 bases and J dropped 1 base, with 18 bases sitting between them. The germline V gene encodes CDR1 MNHEY and CDR2 SVGAGI. The CDR3 length is 17 residues. It was unsorted whole blood that yielded blood RNA, and germline DNA was also extracted. With chronic HBV infection, the patients were also treatment-naive. A sample of roughly 4 milliliters of peripheral blood was taken before surgery. This clonotype was counted only a few times. Its antigen remains unidentified. Researchers generated TCR beta cDNA from approximately 450 ng of total RNA, relying on a constant-region primer. Slightly modified ARM-PCR, run as three nested multiplex PCR rounds, produced the TCR beta libraries. Investigators reported that the first two PCR rounds, at 9 to 11 cycles each, used TRBV1-TRBV30 forward primers with a C-beta reverse primer. Each CDR3 protein is one row after TCRdb ran MiXCR on the multiplex PCR reads. The sample lists about 200,000 distinct CDR3 sequences; around 60% were seen once.

This sequence was found in a woman aged 55 to 70 with primary liver carcinoma and hepatitis B virus infection. Input material: peripheral blood. V and J are TRBV6-5 and TRBJ2-2; D possibly matches TRBD1 or TRBD2 (5 bases each). The CDR3 sequence is CASSITSGRVNTGELFF. The CDR3 region has the DNA TGTGCCAGCAGCATAACCTCGGGACGGGTGAACACCGGGGAGCTGTTTTTT.